The next 8 T cell receptor beta chains were all read from a single sample in a study of cytomegalovirus exposure and HLA in healthy donors. PCR used 60 Vbeta primers and 13 Jbeta primers. Clones were sequenced by immunoSEQ multiplex PCR, and TCRdb holds only the in-frame ones, with some missing. The table has 240,000 or so clones, 70% to 90% seen once. Sequenced: PBMCs. The origin of the receptors is a woman aged 55-70 years in good health and CMV-seropositive.

This clone was observed a few times. The chain is built from TRBV5-4 and TRBJ1-2; 11 bases match TRBD1. CDR1 SGHNT and CDR2 YYREEE come from the germline V gene (reference sequence). The CDR3 sequence is 15 residues long. V shed 1 base, J shed 6 bases, and the junction held 5 bases outside the gene matches. For the CDR3, the DNA is TGTGCCAGCAGCTTGACGGACAGGGGGCGCGATGGCTACACCTTC. It yields the protein CASSLTDRGRDGYTF.

The rearrangement joins TRBV7-9 to TRBJ1-1, with 8 bases aligning to TRBD1. Trimming at V came to 0 bases and at J to 5 bases, leaving 8 bases not matched to a gene. Germline-derived CDR1 and CDR2 are SEHNR and FQNEAQ (reference sequence). This CDR3 comprises 16 residues. In nucleotides, the CDR3 is TGTGCCAGCAGCTTAGCCAGCGGACAGGGTGGGACTGAAGCTTTCTTT. Its protein is CASSLASGQGGTEAFF.

This sequence joins TRBV28 and TRBJ2-2; D may be TRBD1 (5 bases). The CDR3 is 16 amino acids. Germline loops: CDR1 MDHEN, CDR2 SYDVKM. Trimming took 2 bases from V and 5 from J, leaving 15 bases between them. The CDR3 region has the DNA TGTGCCAGCAGTTTAACCAGGGTATCGTGGACCGGGGAGCTGTTTTTT. Protein sequence: CASSLTRVSWTGELFF.

V and J are TRBV5-5 and TRBJ1-1; a possible D gene is TRBD1 (6 bases). Germline CDR1 reads SGHKS; CDR2 reads YYEKEE (reference sequence). The CDR3 spans 14 residues. The ends were cut back, 2 bases at V and 4 bases at J, with 12 bases in the middle. CDR3 in amino acids: CASSFKARGTEAFF. The CDR3 nucleotides are TGTGCCAGCAGCTTCAAGGCCAGGGGCACTGAAGCTTTCTTT.

This clone came up a few times. The rearrangement joins TRBV28 to TRBJ2-7, with TRBD1 identical over 9 bases. Germline V gene sequence: CDR1 MDHEN, CDR2 SYDVKM. The ends lost 7 bases at V and 4 bases at J; junction bases unmatched: 2. CDR3 length: 12 amino acids. Written as DNA, the CDR3 is TGTGCCAGCATGGACAGGGGATACGAGCAGTACTTC. Translation gives CASMDRGYEQYF.

The chain uses TRBV4-1 and TRBJ1-2; D may be TRBD1 (6 bases). Germline CDR1 MGHRA, CDR2 YSYEKL. Deletions cut 4 bases from V and 6 bases from J, with 21 bases between. CDR3 length: 16 amino acids. DNA of the CDR3: TGCGCCAGCAGCCTCGAAGGTGTCAGGGGCCGTGATGGCTACACCTTC. Protein: CASSLEGVRGRDGYTF.

This chain uses TRBV18 with TRBJ1-1; D is unresolved. Germline V gene sequence: CDR1 KGHSH, CDR2 LQKENI. This CDR3 is 14 amino acids long. V was clipped by 0 bases and J by 7 bases, with 12 bases between them. The CDR3 DNA follows: TGTGCCAGCTCACCACCGCTAGGGAGCAATGAAGCTTTCTTT. Protein sequence: CASSPPLGSNEAFF.

A word on this clone: The same CDR3 can be traced to other DNA sequences in this sample. V is TRBV11-2 and J is TRBJ1-1; D call uncertain. Looked up from germline, CDR1 is SGHAT and CDR2 is FQNNGV. The CDR3 covers 14 residues. V lost 0 bases to trimming and J lost 5 bases, with 10 bases between them. CDR3 amino acids: CASSLDLGGTEAFF. CDR3 sequence (DNA): TGTGCCAGCAGCTTAGATCTAGGCGGGACTGAAGCTTTCTTT.